This TCR beta chain was observed in a study of CD8 T cells in Susac syndrome. Trimming at V came to 5 bases and at J to 0 bases, leaving 12 bases not matched to a gene. CDR3 length: 17 residues. Per germline, CDR1 SGHVS and CDR2 FQNEAQ. RNA was extracted with the RNeasy kit, and a quantity of roughly 0.5 to 1 ug was reverse transcribed using random hexamers. From the immunoSEQ multiplex PCR reads, TCRdb called clonotypes with MiXCR, one entry per CDR3 protein. The sample holds roughly 150,000 distinct CDR3 sequences, roughly 95% seen once. This chain links TRBV7-8 with TRBJ2-5; 7 nucleotides agree with TRBD2. The material sequenced was CD4+ T cells from PBMCs. The receptor's source is a human donor with Susac syndrome. The CDR3 reads CASSTTRRAGYQETQYF. The CDR3, as DNA: TGTGCCAGCAGCACCACACGCCGAGCGGGGTACCAAGAGACCCAGTACTTC.